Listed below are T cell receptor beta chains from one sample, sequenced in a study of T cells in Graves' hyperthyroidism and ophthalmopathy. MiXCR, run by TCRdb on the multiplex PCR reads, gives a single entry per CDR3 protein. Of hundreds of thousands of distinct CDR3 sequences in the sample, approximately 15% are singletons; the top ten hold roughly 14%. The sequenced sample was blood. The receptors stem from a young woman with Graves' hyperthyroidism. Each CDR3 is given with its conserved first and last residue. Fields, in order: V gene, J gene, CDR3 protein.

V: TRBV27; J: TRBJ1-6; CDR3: CASSLVAVNSPLHF
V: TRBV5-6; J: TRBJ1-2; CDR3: CASSLVGRVYGYTF
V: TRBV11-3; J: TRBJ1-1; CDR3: CASSNRQGSTEAFF
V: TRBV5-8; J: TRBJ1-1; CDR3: CASSEMIGAAFF
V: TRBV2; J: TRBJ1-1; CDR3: CASSAAGENTEAFF
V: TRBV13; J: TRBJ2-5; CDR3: CASSNSRLAGGPEWRETQYF
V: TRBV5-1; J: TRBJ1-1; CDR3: CASSLWGENTEAFF
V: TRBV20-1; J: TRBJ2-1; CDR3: CSASVAGKSYNEQFF
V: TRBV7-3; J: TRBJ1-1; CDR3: CASSSNTGAGEAFF
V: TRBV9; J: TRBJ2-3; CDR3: CASSVGFRAKQYF
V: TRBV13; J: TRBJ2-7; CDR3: CASSFGTAISYEQYF
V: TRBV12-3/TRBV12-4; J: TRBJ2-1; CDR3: CASSPPGLVNEQFF
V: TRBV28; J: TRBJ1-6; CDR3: CASLFGQGNSPLHF
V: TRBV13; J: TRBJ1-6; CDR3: CASSLGRQVNSPLHF
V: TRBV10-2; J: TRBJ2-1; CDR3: CASSVARNRYNEQFF
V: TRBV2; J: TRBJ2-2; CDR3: CASISGTGGSTGELFF
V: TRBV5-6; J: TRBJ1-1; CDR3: CASSFEGIAEAFF
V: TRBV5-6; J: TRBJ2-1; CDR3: CASTLIDRVNEQFF
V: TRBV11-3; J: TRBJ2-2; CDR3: CASSLFPRGELFF
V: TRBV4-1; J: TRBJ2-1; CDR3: CASSQVWGRSSYNEQFF
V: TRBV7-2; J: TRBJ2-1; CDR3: CASSLGQGVPEQFF
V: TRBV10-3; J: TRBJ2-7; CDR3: CATQAGELYEQYF
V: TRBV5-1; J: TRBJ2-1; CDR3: CASEREGHNEQFF
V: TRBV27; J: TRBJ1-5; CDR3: CANIGQGNQPQHF
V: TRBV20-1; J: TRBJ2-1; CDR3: CSANAWFNEQFF
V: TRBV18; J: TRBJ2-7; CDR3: CASSPETGSEQYF
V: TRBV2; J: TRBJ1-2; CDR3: CASSIGYRGPNYGYTF
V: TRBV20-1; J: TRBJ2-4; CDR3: CSAGVWQGQNIQYF
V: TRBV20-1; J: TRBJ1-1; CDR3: CSAQSGRQSGTEAFF
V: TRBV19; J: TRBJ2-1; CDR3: CASSPGVAGGLANEQFF
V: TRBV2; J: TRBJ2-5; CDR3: CASRDRGPQETQYF
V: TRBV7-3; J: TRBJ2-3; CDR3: CASSLRGPDTQYF
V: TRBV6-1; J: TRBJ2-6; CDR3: CASSKRQGLGANVLTF
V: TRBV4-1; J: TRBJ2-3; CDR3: CASSRYSADTQYF
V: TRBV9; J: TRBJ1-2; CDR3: CASSAQGIYGYTF
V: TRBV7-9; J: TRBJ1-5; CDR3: CASSSTASSQPQHF
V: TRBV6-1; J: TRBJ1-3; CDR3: CASAQRAGSSGDTIYF
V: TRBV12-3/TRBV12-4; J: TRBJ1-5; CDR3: CASRGRTGEDQPQHF
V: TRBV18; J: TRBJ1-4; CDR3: CASSPVGSEKLFF
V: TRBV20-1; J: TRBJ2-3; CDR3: CSASSGSGTQYF
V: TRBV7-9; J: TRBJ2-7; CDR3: CASSLGQGGHEQYF
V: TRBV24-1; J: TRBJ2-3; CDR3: CATSEKTVMMSADTQYF
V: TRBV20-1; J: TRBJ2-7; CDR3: CSATKTTGSEQYF
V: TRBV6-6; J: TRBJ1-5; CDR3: CASSYSGTPNQPQHF
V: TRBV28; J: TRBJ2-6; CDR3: CASSLAGANVLTF
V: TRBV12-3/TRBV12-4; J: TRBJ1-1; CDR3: CASRLQGSNTEAFF
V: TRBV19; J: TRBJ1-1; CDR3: CASRGTETLNTEAFF
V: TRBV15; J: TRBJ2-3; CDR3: CATSRDYFSTDTQYF
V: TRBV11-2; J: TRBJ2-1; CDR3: CASSTGTGSSGEQFF
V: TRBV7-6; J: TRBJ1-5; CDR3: CASSTGQPNQPQHF
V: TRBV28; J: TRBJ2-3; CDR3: CASSHLGAGVDTDTQYF